This T cell receptor (beta chain) was identified during a study of T cell changes during pregnancy in multiple sclerosis. Assay: immunoSEQ multiplex PCR; the TCRdb copy retains only in-frame clones and omits some. Of over 30,000 clones listed, 90% to 95% are singletons. The V gene lost 5 bases and the J gene lost 0 bases, with 20 bases spanning the gap. This CDR3 contains 18 residues. From germline, CDR1 is SEHNR and CDR2 FQNEAQ (reference sequence). The chain carries TRBV7-9 and TRBJ1-3; unclear D gene. This TCR came from a female donor with multiple sclerosis, enrolled in a pregnancy study. Sequencing was performed on CD4+ T cells from peripheral blood mononuclear cells, taken after pregnancy. The chain's CDR3 is CASSRVAHGRSSGNTIYF. The CDR3 DNA sequence: TGTGCCAGCAGCCGGGTGGCACACGGCCGAAGCTCTGGAAACACCATATATTTT. Based on the CDR3 plus reference TRBV7-9 and TRBJ1-3, the full variable domain is DTGVSQNPRHKITKRGQNVTFRCDPISEHNRLYWYRQTLGQGPEFLTYFQNEAQLEKSRLLSDRFSAERPKGSFSTLEIQRTEQGDSAMYLCASSRVAHGRSSGNTIYFGEGSWLTVV.